Only a few counts were recorded for the clone carrying this TCR beta chain. The antigen is unknown. TCRdb re-analysed the 5' RACE reads in MiXCR, keeping a single row per CDR3 protein. The data contain around 500,000 distinct CDR3 sequences, around 14% of them singletons. The record originates from a study of identical twins. Points from the study as a whole: The study drew conclusions from cross-sectional statistical analysis, not from following the same donors.

There are 11 residues in the CDR3. Separately, the same data were catalogued under a study of yellow fever vaccine responses in identical twins.

Source material: CD4+ T cells sorted from blood. The V and J genes are TRBV21-1 and TRBJ1-2; the DNA was not used to check the table's D call, TRBD1. TRBV21-1 is reported as a pseudogene. The receptor's source is a woman aged 18-30 years in good health. Written as DNA, the CDR3 is TGTGCCAGCAGCAACGGGAATGGCTACACCTTC. Amino acids: CASSNGNGYTF.